This is a list of T cell receptor beta chains from one sample in a study of T-cell reconstitution after alpha-beta-depleted transplantation in children. TCRdb recomputed calls from the PCR reads with MiXCR, one row per CDR3 protein. The sample consists of just under 550,000 distinct CDR3 sequences, around 17% of them appearing once. The input for sequencing was PBMCs from the stem cell graft donor, taken from the stem cell graft. The receptors originated from a human donor who donated a stem cell graft to a child with acute lymphoblastic leukemia. Each CDR3 is given with its conserved first and last residue. Fields, in order: J gene, V gene, CDR3 protein.

J gene: TRBJ2-7
V gene: TRBV4-2
CDR3 protein: CASSQTGISYEQYF

J gene: TRBJ1-2
V gene: TRBV12-3/TRBV12-4
CDR3 protein: CASSNPTGGDYGYTF

J gene: TRBJ2-1
V gene: TRBV20-1
CDR3 protein: CSAVNWGDQQFF

J gene: TRBJ2-7
V gene: TRBV20-1
CDR3 protein: CSARDPQRDYEQYF

J gene: TRBJ1-2
V gene: TRBV20-1
CDR3 protein: CCAPPSLRVRGDGYTF

J gene: TRBJ1-2
V gene: TRBV7-9
CDR3 protein: CASSLALGVANYGYTF

J gene: TRBJ1-1
V gene: TRBV18
CDR3 protein: CASSPTGTDLEAFF

J gene: TRBJ2-3
V gene: TRBV12-3/TRBV12-4
CDR3 protein: CASSKHQTGRRHTDTQYF

J gene: TRBJ1-1
V gene: TRBV5-1
CDR3 protein: CASSLEGPGVNTEAFF

J gene: TRBJ2-2
V gene: TRBV29-1
CDR3 protein: CSVNRQTGELFF

J gene: TRBJ2-5
V gene: TRBV4-1
CDR3 protein: CASSQSTGNQETQYF

J gene: TRBJ2-1
V gene: TRBV29-1
CDR3 protein: CSHVDGGSNEQFF

J gene: TRBJ2-7
V gene: TRBV12-3/TRBV12-4
CDR3 protein: CASQARGTTYEQYF

J gene: TRBJ2-1
V gene: TRBV5-6
CDR3 protein: CASSLRSGSWNNEQFF

J gene: TRBJ2-3
V gene: TRBV5-1
CDR3 protein: CASSLDLERRRTDTQYF

J gene: TRBJ2-2
V gene: TRBV7-3
CDR3 protein: CASSLMRGTGTGELFF

J gene: TRBJ2-3
V gene: TRBV30
CDR3 protein: CAWSGGLSTDTQYF

J gene: TRBJ2-7
V gene: TRBV18
CDR3 protein: CASSPGTSSREQYF

J gene: TRBJ1-1
V gene: TRBV5-1
CDR3 protein: CASSFWQGNEAFF

J gene: TRBJ1-2
V gene: TRBV6-5
CDR3 protein: CASSYNPIGGNGYTF

J gene: TRBJ1-4
V gene: TRBV5-1
CDR3 protein: CASSPESNPTNEKLFF

J gene: TRBJ2-1
V gene: TRBV3-1
CDR3 protein: CASSPRTSGIGNEQFF

J gene: TRBJ2-1
V gene: TRBV5-1
CDR3 protein: CASSLDISGGDEQFF

J gene: TRBJ2-7
V gene: TRBV29-1
CDR3 protein: CSVQSQGREQYF

J gene: TRBJ1-1
V gene: TRBV27
CDR3 protein: CASSSPTGGRTEAFF